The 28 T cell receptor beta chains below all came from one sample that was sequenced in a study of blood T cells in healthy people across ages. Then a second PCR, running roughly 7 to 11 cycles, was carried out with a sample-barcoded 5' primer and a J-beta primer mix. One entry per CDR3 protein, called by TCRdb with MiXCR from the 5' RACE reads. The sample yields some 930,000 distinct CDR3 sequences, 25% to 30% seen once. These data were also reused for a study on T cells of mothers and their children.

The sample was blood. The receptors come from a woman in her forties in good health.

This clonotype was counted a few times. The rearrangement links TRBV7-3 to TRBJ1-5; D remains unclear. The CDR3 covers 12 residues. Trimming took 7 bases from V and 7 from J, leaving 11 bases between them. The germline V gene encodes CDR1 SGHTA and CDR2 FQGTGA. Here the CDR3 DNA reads TGTGCCAGCATCCCACCCCGCCAGCCCCAGCATTTT. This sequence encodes CASIPPRQPQHF. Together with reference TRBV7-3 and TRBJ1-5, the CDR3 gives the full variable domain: GAGVSQTPSNKVTEKGKYVELRCDPISGHTALYWYRQSLGQGPEFLIYFQGTGAADDSGLPNDRFFAVRPEGSVSTLKIQRTERGDSAVYLCASIPPRQPQHFGDGTRLSIL.

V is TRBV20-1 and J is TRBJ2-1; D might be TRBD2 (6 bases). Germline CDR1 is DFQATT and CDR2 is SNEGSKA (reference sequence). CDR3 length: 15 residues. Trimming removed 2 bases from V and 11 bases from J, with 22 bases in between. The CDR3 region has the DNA TGCAGTGCTAGAACCAAACCGACTAGGATCGACAAGCAGTTCTTC. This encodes CSARTKPTRIDKQFF.

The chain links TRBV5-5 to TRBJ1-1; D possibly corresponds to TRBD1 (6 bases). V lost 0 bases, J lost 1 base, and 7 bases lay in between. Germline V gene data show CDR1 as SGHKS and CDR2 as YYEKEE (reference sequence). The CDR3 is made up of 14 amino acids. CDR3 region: CASSLEQGNTEAFF. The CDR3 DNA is TGTGCCAGCAGCTTGGAACAGGGGAACACTGAAGCTTTCTTT.

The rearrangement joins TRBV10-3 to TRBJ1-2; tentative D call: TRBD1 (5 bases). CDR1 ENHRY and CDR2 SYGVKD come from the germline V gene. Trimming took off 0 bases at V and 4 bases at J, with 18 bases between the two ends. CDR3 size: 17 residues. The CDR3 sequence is CAISESSYEVGAYGYTF. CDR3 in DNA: TGTGCCATCAGTGAGTCGTCGTATGAGGTCGGGGCCTATGGCTACACCTTC.

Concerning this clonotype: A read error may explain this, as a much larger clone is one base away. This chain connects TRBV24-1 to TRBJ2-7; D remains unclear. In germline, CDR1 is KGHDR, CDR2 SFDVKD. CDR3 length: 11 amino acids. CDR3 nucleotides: TGTGCCACCAGTGATATACACGAGCAGCACTTC. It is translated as CATSDIHEQHF.

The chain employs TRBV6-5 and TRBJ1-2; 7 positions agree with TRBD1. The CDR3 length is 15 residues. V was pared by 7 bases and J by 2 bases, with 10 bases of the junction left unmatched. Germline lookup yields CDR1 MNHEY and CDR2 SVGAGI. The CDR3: CASTSPGQLNYGYTF. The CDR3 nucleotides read TGTGCCAGCACCTCGCCGGGACAGCTCAACTATGGCTACACCTTC.

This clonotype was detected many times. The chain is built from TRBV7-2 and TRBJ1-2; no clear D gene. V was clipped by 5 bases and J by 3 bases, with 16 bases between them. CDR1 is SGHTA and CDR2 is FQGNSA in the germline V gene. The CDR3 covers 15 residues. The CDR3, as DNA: TGTGCCAGCAGCCCGGAGGACGGTTACTACTATGGCTACACCTTC. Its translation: CASSPEDGYYYGYTF. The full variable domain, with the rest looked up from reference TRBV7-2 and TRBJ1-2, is GAGVSQSPSNKVTEKGKDVELRCDPISGHTALYWYRQSLGQGLEFLIYFQGNSAPDKSGLPSDRFSAERTGGSVSTLTIQRTQQEDSAVYLCASSPEDGYYYGYTFGSGTRLTVV.

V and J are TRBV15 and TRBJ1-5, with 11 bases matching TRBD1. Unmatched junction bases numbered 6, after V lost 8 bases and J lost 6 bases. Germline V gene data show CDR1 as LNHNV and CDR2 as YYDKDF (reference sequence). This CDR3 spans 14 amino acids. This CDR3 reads CATLPDRGLQPQHF. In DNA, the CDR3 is TGTGCCACCCTTCCGGACAGGGGGCTTCAGCCCCAGCATTTT.

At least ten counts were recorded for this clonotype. As DNA, the CDR3 is TGTGCCAGCAGTGAATATAATAGGGATGGAGAGCAGTACTTC. Translation gives CASSEYNRDGEQYF. The V gene is TRBV25-1, the J gene TRBJ2-7; no definite D call. Germline V CDR1 and CDR2: MGHDK, SYGVNS. V shed 0 bases and J shed 7 bases, with 13 bases lying between them. This CDR3 has 14 amino acids.

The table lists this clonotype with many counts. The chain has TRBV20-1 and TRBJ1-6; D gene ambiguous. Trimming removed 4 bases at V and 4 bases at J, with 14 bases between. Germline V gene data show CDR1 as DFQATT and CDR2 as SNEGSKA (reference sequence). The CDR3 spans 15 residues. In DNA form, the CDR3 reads TGCAGTGCTATACCCCGACCGACTTATAATTCACCCCTCCACTTT. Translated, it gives CSAIPRPTYNSPLHF.

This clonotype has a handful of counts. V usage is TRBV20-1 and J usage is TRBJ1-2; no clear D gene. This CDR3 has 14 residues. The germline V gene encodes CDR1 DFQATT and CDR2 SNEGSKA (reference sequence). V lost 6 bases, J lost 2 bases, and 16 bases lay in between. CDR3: CSAQGRNVNYGYTF. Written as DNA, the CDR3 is TGCAGTGCCCAAGGGCGGAATGTCAACTATGGCTACACCTTC.

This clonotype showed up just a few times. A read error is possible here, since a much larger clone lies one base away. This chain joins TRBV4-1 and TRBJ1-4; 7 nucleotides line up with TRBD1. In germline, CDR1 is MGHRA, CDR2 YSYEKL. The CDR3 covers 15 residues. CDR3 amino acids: CASRQGSSTNEKRFF. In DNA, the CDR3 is TGCGCCAGCAGACAGGGGTCCTCAACTAATGAAAAACGGTTTTTT.

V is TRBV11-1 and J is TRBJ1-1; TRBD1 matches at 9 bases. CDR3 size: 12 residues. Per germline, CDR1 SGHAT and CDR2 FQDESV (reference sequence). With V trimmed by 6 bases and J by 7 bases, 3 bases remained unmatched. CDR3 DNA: TGTGCCAGCAGTCCGGACAGGGGTGAAGCTTTCTTT. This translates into CASSPDRGEAFF.

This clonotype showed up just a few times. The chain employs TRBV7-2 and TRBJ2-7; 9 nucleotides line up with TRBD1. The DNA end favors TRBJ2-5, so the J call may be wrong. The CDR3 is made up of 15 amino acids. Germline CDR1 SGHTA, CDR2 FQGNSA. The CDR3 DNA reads TGTGCCAGCAGCCCCGGACAGGGGAGAGAGGAGACCCAGTACTTC. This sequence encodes CASSPGQGREETQYF.

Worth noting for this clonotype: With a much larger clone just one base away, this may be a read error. For the CDR3, the DNA is TGCAGCTTTGGGGGGGACTCCTACAATGAGCAGTACTTC. Protein product: CSFGGDSYNEQYF. The chain joins TRBV29-1 to TRBJ2-4; 7 bases line up with TRBD2. Trimming cost V 8 bases and J 13 bases; bases outside gene matches: 17. Germline assignment: CDR1 SQVTM and CDR2 ANQGSEA. This CDR3 spans 13 amino acids.

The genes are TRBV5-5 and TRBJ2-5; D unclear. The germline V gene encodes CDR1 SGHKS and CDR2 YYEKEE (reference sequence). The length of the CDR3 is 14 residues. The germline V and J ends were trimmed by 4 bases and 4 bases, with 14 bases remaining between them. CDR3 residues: CASSAGPFGETQYF. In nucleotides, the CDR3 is TGTGCCAGCAGCGCTGGCCCGTTCGGAGAGACCCAGTACTTC.

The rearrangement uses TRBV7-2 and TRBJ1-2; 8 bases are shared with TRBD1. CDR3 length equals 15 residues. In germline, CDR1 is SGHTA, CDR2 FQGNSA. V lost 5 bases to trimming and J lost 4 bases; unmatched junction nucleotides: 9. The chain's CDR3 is CASSPTSGTGYGYTF. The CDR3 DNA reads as TGTGCCAGCAGCCCTACCTCCGGGACAGGCTATGGCTACACCTTC.

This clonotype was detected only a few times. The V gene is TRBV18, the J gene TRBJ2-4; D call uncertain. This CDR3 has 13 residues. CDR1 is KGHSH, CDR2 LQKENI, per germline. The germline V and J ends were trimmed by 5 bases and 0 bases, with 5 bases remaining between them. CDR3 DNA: TGTGCCAGCTCAACATCAGCCAAAAACATTCAGTACTTC. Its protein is CASSTSAKNIQYF.

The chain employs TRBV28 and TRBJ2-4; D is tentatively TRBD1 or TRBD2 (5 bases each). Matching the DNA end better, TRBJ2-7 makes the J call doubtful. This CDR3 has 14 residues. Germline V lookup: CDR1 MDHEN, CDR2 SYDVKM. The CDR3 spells CASSLGAEEYEQYF. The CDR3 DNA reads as TGTGCCAGCAGTTTAGGGGCGGAGGAATACGAGCAGTACTTC.

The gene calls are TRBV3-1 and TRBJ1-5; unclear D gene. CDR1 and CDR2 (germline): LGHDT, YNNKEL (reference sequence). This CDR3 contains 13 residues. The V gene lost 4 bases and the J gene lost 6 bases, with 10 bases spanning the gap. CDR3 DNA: TGTGCCAGCAGCCCAACCGCAATTCAGCCCCAGCATTTT. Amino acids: CASSPTAIQPQHF.

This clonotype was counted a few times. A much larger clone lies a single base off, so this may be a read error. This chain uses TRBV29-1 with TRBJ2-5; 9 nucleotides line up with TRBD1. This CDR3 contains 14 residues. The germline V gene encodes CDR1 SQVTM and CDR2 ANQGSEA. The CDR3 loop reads CGVQGTGRKETQYF. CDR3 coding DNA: TGCGGCGTACAGGGGACAGGGAGGAAAGAGACCCAGTACTTC.

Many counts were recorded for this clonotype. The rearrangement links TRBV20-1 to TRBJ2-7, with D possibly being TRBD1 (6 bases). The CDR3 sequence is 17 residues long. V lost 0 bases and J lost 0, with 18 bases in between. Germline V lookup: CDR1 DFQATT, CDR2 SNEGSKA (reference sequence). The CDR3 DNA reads TGCAGTGCTAGAGATCGCTCGGTACAGGGCAGCTCCTACGAGCAGTACTTC. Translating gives CSARDRSVQGSSYEQYF.

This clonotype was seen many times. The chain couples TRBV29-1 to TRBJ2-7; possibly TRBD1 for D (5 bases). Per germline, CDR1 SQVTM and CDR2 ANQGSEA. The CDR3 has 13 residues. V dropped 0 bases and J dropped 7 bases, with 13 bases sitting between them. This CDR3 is CSVEDPKGREQYF. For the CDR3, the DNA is TGCAGCGTTGAAGATCCGAAGGGGCGGGAGCAGTACTTC.

The CDR3 here is CASSQWGGVTDTQYF. CDR3 nucleotide sequence: TGTGCCAGCAGTCAATGGGGGGGAGTCACAGATACGCAGTATTTT. The chain uses TRBV27 and TRBJ2-3, with 7 bases fitting TRBD2. V dropped 5 bases and J dropped 2; count of bases not matched to a gene: 7. Germline assignment: CDR1 MNHEY and CDR2 SMNVEV (reference sequence). The CDR3 spans 15 residues.

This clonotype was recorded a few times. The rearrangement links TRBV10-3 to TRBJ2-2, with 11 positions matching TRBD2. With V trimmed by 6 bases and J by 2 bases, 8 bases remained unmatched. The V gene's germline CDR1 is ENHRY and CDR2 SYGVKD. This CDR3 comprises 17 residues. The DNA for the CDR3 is TGTGCCATCAGCCACCCGACTAGCGGGGCCAACACCGGGGAGCTGTTTTTT. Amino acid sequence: CAISHPTSGANTGELFF.

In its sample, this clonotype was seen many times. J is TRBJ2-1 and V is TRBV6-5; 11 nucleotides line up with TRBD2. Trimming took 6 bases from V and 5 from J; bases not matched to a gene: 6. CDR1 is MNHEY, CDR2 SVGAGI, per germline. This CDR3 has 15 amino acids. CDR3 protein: CASRLAGGPDNEQFF. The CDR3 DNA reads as TGTGCCAGCAGGCTAGCGGGGGGCCCTGACAATGAGCAGTTCTTC.

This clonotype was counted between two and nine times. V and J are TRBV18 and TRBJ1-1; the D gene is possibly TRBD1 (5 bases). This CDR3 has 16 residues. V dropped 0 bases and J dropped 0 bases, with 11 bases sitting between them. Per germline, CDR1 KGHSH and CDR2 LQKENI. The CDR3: CASSPPRKDMNTEAFF. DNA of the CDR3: TGTGCCAGCTCACCACCAAGGAAGGACATGAACACTGAAGCTTTCTTT.

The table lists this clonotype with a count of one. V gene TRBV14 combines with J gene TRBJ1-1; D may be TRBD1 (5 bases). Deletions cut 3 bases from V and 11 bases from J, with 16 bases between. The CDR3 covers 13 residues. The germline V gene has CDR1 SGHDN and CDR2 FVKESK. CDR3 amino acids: CASSQAGTCAAFF. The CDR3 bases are TGTGCCAGCAGCCAGGCTGGGACCTGCGCGGCTTTCTTT.